This is a list of T cell receptor beta chains from one sample in a study of T cells in Graves' hyperthyroidism and ophthalmopathy. TCRdb independently ran MiXCR on the multiplex PCR reads; one entry per CDR3 protein. The sample lists about 280,000 distinct CDR3 sequences, 25% to 30% occurring once. Sequenced material: blood. The receptor source for this set is a man aged 40-55 years with Graves' hyperthyroidism that later progressed to Graves' ophthalmopathy. CDR3s include the opening cysteine and the closing phenylalanine or tryptophan. Fields, in order: D gene, clone size, V gene, J gene, CDR3 DNA, CDR3 protein. A D gene is named only where the DNA matches it firmly. Expanded clones are given a class, and other clones once, few, many or no size at all.

D gene: NA; clone size: many; V gene: TRBV5-1; J gene: TRBJ2-7; CDR3 DNA: TGCGCCAGCAGCTTAACAGGGGGGGGATACGAGCAGTACTTC; CDR3 protein: CASSLTGGGYEQYF
D gene: NA; clone size: NA; V gene: TRBV6-2/TRBV6-3; J gene: TRBJ1-1; CDR3 DNA: TGTGCCAGCAATGAGCCTGGGTTGAACACTGAAGCTTTCTTT; CDR3 protein: CASNEPGLNTEAFF
D gene: NA; clone size: NA; V gene: TRBV19; J gene: TRBJ2-6; CDR3 DNA: TGTGCCAGTAGTATAGCAGTGGCCCTAGGGTCCGGGGACAACGTCCTGACTTTC; CDR3 protein: CASSIAVALGSGDNVLTF
D gene: NA; clone size: NA; V gene: TRBV2; J gene: TRBJ2-2; CDR3 DNA: TGTGCCAGCCAGATCCTCAGGACCGGGGAGCTGTTTTTT; CDR3 protein: CASQILRTGELFF
D gene: TRBD1; clone size: NA; V gene: TRBV11-2; J gene: TRBJ1-1; CDR3 DNA: TGTGCCAGCAGCTTAGGGTCCGGGACAGGGGGGAAAACTGAAGCTTTCTTT; CDR3 protein: CASSLGSGTGGKTEAFF
D gene: TRBD2; clone size: many; V gene: TRBV12-5; J gene: TRBJ2-7; CDR3 DNA: TGTGCTAGTGGTTCCCAACAGCGGGAGGGGTCGCGGGAGCAGTACTTC; CDR3 protein: CASGSQQREGSREQYF
D gene: NA; clone size: many; V gene: TRBV11-2; J gene: TRBJ1-1; CDR3 DNA: TGTGCCAGCAGCTTTCAGGGAATTAGCACTGAAGCTTTCTTT; CDR3 protein: CASSFQGISTEAFF
D gene: TRBD2; clone size: many; V gene: TRBV29-1; J gene: TRBJ2-2; CDR3 DNA: TGCAGCGCTCTGACTAGCGGGACTGGGGAGCTGTTTTTT; CDR3 protein: CSALTSGTGELFF
D gene: TRBD1; clone size: many; V gene: TRBV2; J gene: TRBJ1-2; CDR3 DNA: TGTGCCAGCAACCTGGAGGACAGGGGAATCGATGGCTACACCTTC; CDR3 protein: CASNLEDRGIDGYTF
D gene: NA; clone size: many; V gene: TRBV4-1; J gene: TRBJ2-2; CDR3 DNA: TGCGCCAGCAGCCAATACCCAGCAGGGAGGACCGGGGAGCTGTTTTTT; CDR3 protein: CASSQYPAGRTGELFF
D gene: TRBD2; clone size: NA; V gene: TRBV10-1; J gene: TRBJ2-5; CDR3 DNA: TGCGCCAGCAGTCCGGGACTAGCGGGAGTGGAGGAGACCCAGTACTTC; CDR3 protein: CASSPGLAGVEETQYF
D gene: NA; clone size: many; V gene: TRBV6-5; J gene: TRBJ2-7; CDR3 DNA: TGTGCCAGCAGACAGACAGGTTACCTACGAAAGCAGTACTTC; CDR3 protein: CASRQTGYLRKQYF
D gene: NA; clone size: many; V gene: TRBV6-1; J gene: TRBJ1-1; CDR3 DNA: TGTGCCAGCAGTGGGAAGAACACTGAAGCTTTCTTT; CDR3 protein: CASSGKNTEAFF
D gene: NA; clone size: many; V gene: TRBV3-1; J gene: TRBJ2-5; CDR3 DNA: TGTGCCAGCAGCCAAGACCACCTCAGGGGCGACCAAGAGACCCAGTACTTC; CDR3 protein: CASSQDHLRGDQETQYF
D gene: NA; clone size: NA; V gene: TRBV6-1; J gene: TRBJ2-7; CDR3 DNA: TGTGCCAGCAGTGAGATGGATTCCTACGAGCAGTACTTC; CDR3 protein: CASSEMDSYEQYF
D gene: NA; clone size: NA; V gene: TRBV4-3; J gene: TRBJ2-7; CDR3 DNA: TGCGCCAGCAGCCAATGGAGGAGCTCCTACGAGCAGTACTTC; CDR3 protein: CASSQWRSSYEQYF
D gene: NA; clone size: many; V gene: TRBV12-3/TRBV12-4; J gene: TRBJ1-1; CDR3 DNA: TGTGCCAGCAGGTCTCCGGGACAACAGAACACTGAAGCTTTCTTT; CDR3 protein: CASRSPGQQNTEAFF
D gene: NA; clone size: many; V gene: TRBV28; J gene: TRBJ1-5; CDR3 DNA: TGTGCCAGCAGTTTAAGGGACCATGGGTATCAGCCCCAGCATTTT; CDR3 protein: CASSLRDHGYQPQHF
D gene: TRBD1; clone size: many; V gene: TRBV18; J gene: TRBJ2-5; CDR3 DNA: TGTGCCAGCTCACCCCAGGGGGTACGGGAGACCCAGTACTTC; CDR3 protein: CASSPQGVRETQYF
D gene: NA; clone size: NA; V gene: TRBV6-2/TRBV6-3; J gene: TRBJ2-7; CDR3 DNA: TGTGCCAGCAGTGCAAACAGGGTCGAGCAGTACTTC; CDR3 protein: CASSANRVEQYF
D gene: NA; clone size: many; V gene: TRBV28; J gene: TRBJ2-5; CDR3 DNA: TGTGCCAGCAACCCGGGCTCGAGGGAGACCCAGTACTTC; CDR3 protein: CASNPGSRETQYF
D gene: NA; clone size: NA; V gene: TRBV7-2; J gene: TRBJ2-5; CDR3 DNA: TGTGCCAGCAGCTCGGGCGTAGGGACCCAGTACTTC; CDR3 protein: CASSSGVGTQYF
D gene: TRBD1; clone size: many; V gene: TRBV10-3; J gene: TRBJ1-1; CDR3 DNA: TGTGCCATCAGTGAGACCCAGGGGGCGGGCACTGAAGCTTTCTTT; CDR3 protein: CAISETQGAGTEAFF
D gene: TRBD1; clone size: NA; V gene: TRBV12-5; J gene: TRBJ1-1; CDR3 DNA: TGTGCTAGTGGTTCAAACAGGGGGCTGAACACTGAAGCTTTCTTT; CDR3 protein: CASGSNRGLNTEAFF
D gene: NA; clone size: few; V gene: TRBV28; J gene: TRBJ2-2; CDR3 DNA: TGTGCCAGCAGTGATGGAGACCCCTCTTGGGGGGAGCTGTTTTTT; CDR3 protein: CASSDGDPSWGELFF
D gene: NA; clone size: NA; V gene: TRBV6-1; J gene: TRBJ2-2; CDR3 DNA: TGTGCCAGCAAAGGGACAAGGGCAAACACCGGGGAGCTGTTTTTT; CDR3 protein: CASKGTRANTGELFF
D gene: TRBD1; clone size: many; V gene: TRBV7-9; J gene: TRBJ2-5; CDR3 DNA: TGTGCCAGCAGCTTAAGAGGGGGCCCAGAGACCCAGTACTTC; CDR3 protein: CASSLRGGPETQYF
D gene: TRBD1; clone size: NA; V gene: TRBV7-2; J gene: TRBJ2-5; CDR3 DNA: TGTGCCAGCAGCTCACAGGGGGTAGTAAAGACCCAGTACTTC; CDR3 protein: CASSSQGVVKTQYF
D gene: TRBD2; clone size: many; V gene: TRBV11-2; J gene: TRBJ2-7; CDR3 DNA: TGTGCCAGCAGCTTAGGTCTCGGCGGACTAGCGGGAGACGAGCAGTACTTC; CDR3 protein: CASSLGLGGLAGDEQYF
D gene: TRBD1; clone size: many; V gene: TRBV6-5; J gene: TRBJ1-1; CDR3 DNA: TGTGCCAGCAGTTACTCTGTGGACAGGGTGAGCACTGAAGCTTTCTTT; CDR3 protein: CASSYSVDRVSTEAFF
D gene: NA; clone size: many; V gene: TRBV25-1; J gene: TRBJ2-5; CDR3 DNA: TGTGCCAGCAGTGAACGACTAGATCTACAAGAGACCCAGTACTTC; CDR3 protein: CASSERLDLQETQYF
D gene: NA; clone size: many; V gene: TRBV20-1; J gene: TRBJ2-7; CDR3 DNA: TGCAGTGCTATAACACCAGCCTACGAGCAGTACTTC; CDR3 protein: CSAITPAYEQYF
D gene: NA; clone size: many; V gene: TRBV12-3/TRBV12-4; J gene: TRBJ2-5; CDR3 DNA: TGTGCCAGCAGTTTAGTTGGCCCGAGGACCCAGTACTTC; CDR3 protein: CASSLVGPRTQYF
D gene: NA; clone size: many; V gene: TRBV12-3/TRBV12-4; J gene: TRBJ2-4; CDR3 DNA: TGTGCCAGCAGTCCGAACGGGGGCCGATTCAAAAACATTCAGTACTTC; CDR3 protein: CASSPNGGRFKNIQYF
D gene: NA; clone size: NA; V gene: TRBV7-3; J gene: TRBJ1-2; CDR3 DNA: TGTGCCAGCAGCTCGGGTTCGGGGGCTTACAGTGGCTACAACTTC; CDR3 protein: CASSSGSGAYSGYNF
D gene: NA; clone size: many; V gene: TRBV28; J gene: TRBJ2-7; CDR3 DNA: TGTGCCAGCAGTTTGGTGCAGGGTATCTCCTACGAGCAGTACTTC; CDR3 protein: CASSLVQGISYEQYF
D gene: TRBD2; clone size: many; V gene: TRBV9; J gene: TRBJ2-7; CDR3 DNA: TGTGCCAGCAGCGTATCTCCTAGCGGAAAAGAGCAGTACTTC; CDR3 protein: CASSVSPSGKEQYF
D gene: NA; clone size: many; V gene: TRBV27; J gene: TRBJ2-7; CDR3 DNA: TGTGCCAGCAGTTGGCAGGGTTCCCTCGAGCAGTACTTC; CDR3 protein: CASSWQGSLEQYF
D gene: NA; clone size: many; V gene: TRBV18; J gene: TRBJ2-7; CDR3 DNA: TGTGCCAGCTCACCAGCCTCTTTGACCCACTACGAGCAGTACTTC; CDR3 protein: CASSPASLTHYEQYF
D gene: TRBD1; clone size: many; V gene: TRBV12-3/TRBV12-4; J gene: TRBJ2-2; CDR3 DNA: TGTGCCAGTTTCTTTGGGGGACAGGGTAACACCGGGGAGCTGTTTTTT; CDR3 protein: CASFFGGQGNTGELFF
D gene: TRBD1; clone size: NA; V gene: TRBV11-2; J gene: TRBJ2-5; CDR3 DNA: TGTGCCAGCAGCTTCGACAGGGGACAGACCCAGTACTTC; CDR3 protein: CASSFDRGQTQYF
D gene: TRBD1; clone size: many; V gene: TRBV18; J gene: TRBJ2-5; CDR3 DNA: TGTGCCAGCTCGCGCTATACAGGGGAAGAGACCCAGTACTTC; CDR3 protein: CASSRYTGEETQYF
D gene: TRBD2; clone size: many; V gene: TRBV6-1; J gene: TRBJ2-5; CDR3 DNA: TGTGCCAGCAGTGAAGAAGCGGGGTTGGGCGAGGAGACCCAGTACTTC; CDR3 protein: CASSEEAGLGEETQYF
D gene: TRBD1; clone size: many; V gene: TRBV19; J gene: TRBJ1-5; CDR3 DNA: TGTGCCAGTAGTGCCACAGGGGGTGGGAATCAGCCCCAGCATTTT; CDR3 protein: CASSATGGGNQPQHF
D gene: NA; clone size: many; V gene: TRBV28; J gene: TRBJ2-7; CDR3 DNA: TGTGCCAGCAGGTCCCTAGCTTCCGAGCAGTACTTC; CDR3 protein: CASRSLASEQYF
D gene: TRBD1; clone size: NA; V gene: TRBV6-2/TRBV6-3; J gene: TRBJ2-7; CDR3 DNA: TGTGCCAGCTCGGACAGGGGGCGCGCCTACGAGCAGTACTTC; CDR3 protein: CASSDRGRAYEQYF
D gene: NA; clone size: many; V gene: TRBV20-1; J gene: TRBJ1-2; CDR3 DNA: TGCAGTGCTAGAGCCAGGGGCGGGGGCCTCCTCTATGGCTACACCTTC; CDR3 protein: CSARARGGGLLYGYTF